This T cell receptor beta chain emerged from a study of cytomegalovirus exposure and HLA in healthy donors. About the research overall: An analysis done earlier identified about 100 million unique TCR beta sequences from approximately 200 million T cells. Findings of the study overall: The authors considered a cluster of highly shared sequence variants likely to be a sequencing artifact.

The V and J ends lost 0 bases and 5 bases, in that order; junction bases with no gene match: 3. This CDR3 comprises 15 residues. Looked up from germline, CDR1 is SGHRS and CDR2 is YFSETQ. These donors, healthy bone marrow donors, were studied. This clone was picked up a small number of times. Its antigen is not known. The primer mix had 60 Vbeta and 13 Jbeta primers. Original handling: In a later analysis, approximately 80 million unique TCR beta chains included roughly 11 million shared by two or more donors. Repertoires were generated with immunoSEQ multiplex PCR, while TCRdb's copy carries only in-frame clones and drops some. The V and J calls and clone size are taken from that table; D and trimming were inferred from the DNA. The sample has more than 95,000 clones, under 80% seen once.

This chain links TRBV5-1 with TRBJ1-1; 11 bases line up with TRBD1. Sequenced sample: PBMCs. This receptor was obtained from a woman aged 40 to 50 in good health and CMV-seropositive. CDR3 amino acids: CASSLVDRGRTEAFF. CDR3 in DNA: TGCGCCAGCAGCTTGGTGGACAGGGGGCGTACTGAAGCTTTCTTT.